This T cell receptor beta chain originates from a study of T cell clones after liver transplantation. For the study at large: Draws occurred before transplant, before withdrawal, and after complete or failed withdrawal.

Some clones are missing from TCRdb's copy, which holds only in-frame ones; the method was immunoSEQ multiplex PCR. The data show 95,000 to 110,000 clones, with under 90% seen just once and around 2.9% held by the top ten. This specimen was CD4+ T cells from blood, taken about 50 months after liver transplant. This receptor was identified in a human patient who received a liver transplant. Some T cells may arise from the graft donor.

Here the CDR3 reads CASSSGTTGELFF. In DNA, the CDR3 is TGTGCCAGCAGTAGTGGGACCACCGGGGAGCTGTTTTTT. This chain links TRBV9 with TRBJ2-2; D is possibly TRBD1 or TRBD2 (5 bases each). The CDR3 length is 13 residues. V gave up 5 bases and J gave up 4 bases, with 9 bases separating them. CDR1 and CDR2 from the germline V gene are SGDLS and YYNGEE.